This T cell receptor beta chain came from a study of neurological immune-mediated disorders. The CDR3 is made up of 13 amino acids. V shed 3 bases and J shed 0 bases, with 5 bases lying between them. In this sample, this clonotype turned up many times. A single record per CDR3 protein comes from TCRdb applying MiXCR to the 5' RACE reads. Found here are tens of thousands of distinct CDR3 sequences, around 3.5% of them singletons; the top ten hold approximately 3%. The specimen was PBMCs. V usage is TRBV12-3 or TRBV12-4 and J usage is TRBJ2-5; D gene unclear. The origin of this receptor is a woman between 50 and 59 years old with multiple sclerosis. The CDR3 loop is CASSFFNQETQYF. The CDR3 DNA sequence: TGTGCCAGCAGTTTCTTCAACCAAGAGACCCAGTACTTC.